What follows are 26 T cell receptor beta chains derived from one specimen sequenced in a study of T-cell memory formation after mild COVID-19. TCRdb itself ran the 5' RACE reads through MiXCR, one entry per CDR3 protein. The sample lists 150,000 or so distinct CDR3 sequences, 11% occurring once. Input material: PBMCs or a T cell subset sorted from them (not recorded which). The origin of the receptors is a man aged 18 to 30 who had mild COVID-19 (a few samples of this study predate the infection). Cell type and time point are not known.

This clonotype has a handful of counts. This chain's CDR3 is CASRWAPGSNQPQHF. CDR3 coding DNA: TGCGCCAGCAGGTGGGCCCCAGGGAGCAATCAGCCCCAGCATTTT. The chain couples TRBV4-1 to TRBJ1-5; perhaps TRBD1 as D (5 bases). The CDR3 is 15 residues long. With 6 bases removed from V and 1 base from J, the gap between germline ends came to 13 bases. Looked up from germline, CDR1 is MGHRA and CDR2 is YSYEKL.

In this sample, this clonotype turned up a few times. The rearrangement links TRBV5-1 to TRBJ1-1, with D maybe TRBD1 (5 bases). The ends were cut back, 4 bases at V and 0 bases at J, with 10 bases in the middle. Per germline, CDR1 SGHRS and CDR2 YFSETQ. The CDR3 consists of 14 residues. The CDR3 DNA sequence: TGCGCCAGCAGCATCGACAGATTGAACACTGAAGCTTTCTTT. This sequence encodes CASSIDRLNTEAFF.

This clonotype showed up just a few times. The chain recombines TRBV3-1 with TRBJ1-1, with D perhaps matching TRBD1 (5 bases). Per the germline V gene, CDR1 is LGHDT and CDR2 is YNNKEL (reference sequence). CDR3 length: 13 amino acids. Deletions cut 1 base from V and 11 bases from J, with 14 bases between. In DNA, the CDR3 is TGTGCCAGCAGCCAAGGGGACCTAAGAGGGGCTTTCTTT. This encodes CASSQGDLRGAFF.

This clonotype has just a few counts. The chain carries TRBV6-2 or TRBV6-3 and TRBJ1-2, with D hard to call. The germline gives CDR1 MNHEY, CDR2 SVGEGT. The CDR3 extends over 11 amino acids. Trimming took off 6 bases at V and 11 bases at J, with 13 bases between the two ends. The CDR3 loop is CASRTGSRYTF. The CDR3 nucleotides read TGTGCCAGCAGAACCGGGTCGAGATACACCTTC.

This clonotype occurred many times. V usage is TRBV7-2 and J usage is TRBJ2-2; D may match TRBD1 or TRBD2 (7 bases each). Germline V CDR1 and CDR2: SGHTA, FQGNSA. Trimming removed 5 bases from V and 7 bases from J, with 14 bases in between. There are 14 residues in the CDR3. CDR3 sequence reads: CASSRPGGGGELFF. The CDR3 DNA follows: TGTGCCAGCAGCCGACCAGGGGGGGGCGGGGAGCTGTTTTTT.

A few counts support this clonotype. The rearrangement links TRBV29-1 to TRBJ2-3; D ambiguous. Germline V gene data show CDR1 as SQVTM and CDR2 as ANQGSEA. This CDR3 spans 14 amino acids. Trimming cost V 4 bases and J 1 base, with 12 bases left between them. The CDR3 loop reads CSVGGSSGTDTQYF. The CDR3 DNA follows: TGCAGCGTTGGCGGTAGCTCGGGCACAGATACGCAGTATTTT.

This chain uses TRBV12-3 or TRBV12-4 with TRBJ2-5; 13 nucleotides line up with TRBD2. The CDR3 consists of 15 residues. V shed 5 bases, J shed 3 bases, and the junction held 3 bases outside the gene matches. As DNA, the CDR3 is TGTGCCAGCAGTCCCGGGACTAGCGGGAAAGAGACCCAGTACTTC. It specifies CASSPGTSGKETQYF.

CDR3 region: CASNVDRAGGYTF. CDR3 nucleotide sequence: TGTGCCAGCAATGTGGACAGGGCTGGTGGCTACACCTTC. The rearrangement uses TRBV2 and TRBJ1-2; 8 nucleotides match TRBD1. Germline CDR1 is SNHLY and CDR2 is FYNNEI. This CDR3 spans 13 amino acids. Trimming removed 7 bases from V and 7 bases from J; junction bases left unmatched: 8.

This CDR3 is CASSAGASLTVDTQYF. In DNA form, the CDR3 reads TGTGCCAGCAGCGCAGGGGCTAGTCTAACGGTTGATACGCAGTATTTT. V and J are TRBV7-2 and TRBJ2-3; TRBD1 is a possible D gene (6 bases). V lost 5 bases and J 6 bases, leaving 21 bases between the germline ends. This CDR3 is 16 amino acids long. Germline lookup yields CDR1 SGHTA and CDR2 FQGNSA.

The genes are TRBV15 and TRBJ1-6; TRBD1 might be the D (6 bases). Trimming pared 1 base from V and 7 bases from J, leaving 11 bases between. The CDR3 contains 15 residues. Looked up from germline, CDR1 is LNHNV and CDR2 is YYDKDF (reference sequence). The CDR3 loop reads CATSRAGAGNSPLHF. The CDR3 region has the DNA TGTGCCACCAGCAGAGCAGGGGCTGGGAATTCACCCCTCCACTTT. The whole variable domain, filled in from reference TRBV15 and TRBJ1-6, reads DAMVIQNPRYQVTQFGKPVTLSCSQTLNHNVMYWYQQKSSQAPKLLFHYYDKDFNNEADTPDNFQSRRPNTSFCFLDIRSPGLGDTAMYLCATSRAGAGNSPLHFGNGTRLTVT.

The table lists this clonotype with many counts. The V call is TRBV6-4, the J call TRBJ2-4; TRBD2 agrees at 11 bases. Per germline, CDR1 MRHNA and CDR2 SNTAGT. J lost 8 bases, V lost 7 bases, and 13 bases had no gene match. The CDR3 is 16 amino acids. This CDR3 is CASTTTSGGWEDIQYF. DNA of the CDR3: TGTGCCAGCACCACTACTAGCGGGGGATGGGAGGACATTCAGTACTTC.

The rearrangement uses TRBV20-1 and TRBJ2-5, with no clear D. Trimming cost V 4 bases and J 3 bases, with 15 bases left between them. The CDR3 covers 14 residues. Germline V gives CDR1 DFQATT, CDR2 SNEGSKA (reference sequence). The CDR3: CSATHRLGEETQYF. CDR3 sequence (DNA): TGCAGTGCTACCCACCGATTGGGCGAAGAGACCCAGTACTTC.

In its sample, this clonotype was seen a few times. The rearrangement joins TRBV5-1 to TRBJ1-3; D is unresolved. Trimming cost V 2 bases and J 0 bases, with 6 bases left between them. Germline loops: CDR1 SGHRS, CDR2 YFSETQ. The CDR3 is 14 residues long. The CDR3 reads CASSFSDSGNTIYF. CDR3 nucleotides: TGCGCCAGCAGCTTCTCAGACTCTGGAAACACCATATATTTT.

This clonotype was seen a few times. This chain connects TRBV5-4 to TRBJ2-7; D is unclear. The germline V gene encodes CDR1 SGHNT and CDR2 YYREEE (reference sequence). Trimming took 1 base from V and 0 from J, leaving 5 bases between them. This CDR3 spans 13 amino acids. Here the CDR3 DNA reads TGTGCCAGCAGCTTGCAGAGCTCCTACGAGCAGTACGTC. Protein product: CASSLQSSYEQYV.

This clonotype has a count of ten or more. The rearrangement uses TRBV5-1 and TRBJ2-1; 9 nucleotides agree with TRBD1. Germline values: CDR1 SGHRS, CDR2 YFSETQ. The V gene end was trimmed by 4 bases and the J gene end by 6 bases; junction bases not matched to a gene: 2. This CDR3 region has 13 residues. As DNA, the CDR3 is TGCGCCAGCAGCAAGGACAGGGGCAATGAGCAGTTCTTC. Translation gives CASSKDRGNEQFF.

The gene calls are TRBV5-1 and TRBJ2-1; 8 nucleotides line up with TRBD1. The CDR3 is 16 residues long. V shed 3 bases and J 4 bases; nucleotides not matched to a gene: 9. The germline gives CDR1 SGHRS, CDR2 YFSETQ. As DNA, the CDR3 is TGCGCCAGCAGCTCAATGACAGGGGAACCTTACAATGAGCAGTTCTTC. Protein product: CASSSMTGEPYNEQFF.

This clonotype was observed a handful of times. This sequence joins TRBV6-1 and TRBJ2-7; 8 bases are shared with TRBD2. Germline assignment: CDR1 MNHNS and CDR2 SASEGT. The CDR3 runs 15 residues. The junction had 6 bases not matched to a gene; V was cut back by 4 bases and J by 1 base. CDR3 residues: CASSVGLVGSYEQYV. The CDR3 DNA follows: TGTGCCAGCAGTGTGGGACTAGTGGGATCCTACGAGCAGTACGTC.

The V gene is TRBV15, the J gene TRBJ1-4; 11 bases map to TRBD1. The junction had 2 bases not matched to a gene; V was cut back by 1 base and J by 7 bases. This CDR3 spans 15 amino acids. The germline V gene encodes CDR1 LNHNV and CDR2 YYDKDF (reference sequence). CDR3 coding DNA: TGTGCCACCAGCAGAGCGGGGACAGGGGGTGAAAAACTGTTTTTT. It encodes CATSRAGTGGEKLFF. The whole variable domain, filled in from reference TRBV15 and TRBJ1-4, reads DAMVIQNPRYQVTQFGKPVTLSCSQTLNHNVMYWYQQKSSQAPKLLFHYYDKDFNNEADTPDNFQSRRPNTSFCFLDIRSPGLGDTAMYLCATSRAGTGGEKLFFGSGTQLSVL.

The CDR3 here is CASSFINTEAFF. CDR3 DNA: TGTGCCAGCAGCTTCATAAACACTGAAGCTTTCTTT. This sequence joins TRBV7-9 and TRBJ1-1, with unresolved D. The V gene lost 3 bases and the J gene lost 2 bases, with 4 bases spanning the gap. The CDR3 runs to 12 residues. Per germline, CDR1 SEHNR and CDR2 FQNEAQ (reference sequence).

This clonotype has just a few counts. The chain links TRBV7-3 to TRBJ2-3, with 8 bases aligning to TRBD2. The CDR3 length is 14 residues. Germline CDR1 SGHTA, CDR2 FQGTGA. V was clipped by 6 bases and J by 2 bases; unmatched bases: 4. CDR3 amino acids: CASRAGVTTDTQYF. CDR3 coding DNA: TGTGCCAGCAGAGCGGGGGTCACCACAGATACGCAGTATTTT.

This clonotype was picked up a small number of times. V is TRBV9 and J is TRBJ1-2; D uncertain. V lost 0 bases and J lost 8, with 8 bases in between. This CDR3 is 12 amino acids long. Looked up from germline, CDR1 is SGDLS and CDR2 is YYNGEE. Here the CDR3 DNA reads TGTGCCAGCAGCGTAGGCCAAGGGGGCTACACCTTC. Protein sequence: CASSVGQGGYTF. Full variable domain (outside the CDR3, taken from reference TRBV9 and TRBJ1-2): DSGVTQTPKHLITATGQRVTLRCSPRSGDLSVYWYQQSLDQGLQFLIQYYNGEERAKGNILERFSAQQFPDLHSELNLSSLELGDSALYFCASSVGQGGYTFGSGTRLTVV.

This sequence joins TRBV25-1 and TRBJ2-7; perhaps TRBD1 as D (5 bases). Germline values: CDR1 MGHDK, CDR2 SYGVNS. The CDR3 runs 13 residues. Trimming shortened V by 10 bases and J by 0 bases, and 13 bases separated the two germline ends. The CDR3 nucleotides are TGTGCCACCCAGGGCGCAAGCTCCTACGAGCAGTACGTC. The encoded protein is CATQGASSYEQYV.

V is TRBV18 and J is TRBJ2-5, with unresolved D. The CDR3 runs 13 residues. Trimming shortened V by 1 base and J by 2 bases, and 5 bases separated the two germline ends. Germline CDR1 KGHSH, CDR2 LQKENI. The CDR3 reads CASSPQEQETQYF. The CDR3, as DNA: TGTGCCAGCTCACCACAGGAACAAGAGACCCAGTACTTC.

The CDR3 DNA is TGTGCCAGTAGTATAGATCTCAGGTATAATCAGCCCCAGCATTTT. Its protein product is CASSIDLRYNQPQHF. The chain links TRBV19 to TRBJ1-5; the D is unclear. Germline V gene sequence: CDR1 LNHDA, CDR2 SQIVND (reference sequence). This CDR3 comprises 15 residues. V was trimmed by 0 bases and J by 4 bases, leaving 10 bases between them.

This clonotype was recorded many times. The chain carries TRBV5-1 and TRBJ2-3, with a possible D match to TRBD1 (6 bases). This CDR3 is 15 amino acids long. The V gene lost 7 bases and the J gene lost 0 bases, with 15 bases spanning the gap. CDR1 and CDR2 from the germline V gene are SGHRS and YFSETQ. The CDR3 coding sequence is TGCGCCAGCTTACTTACAGGGATTAGCACAGATACGCAGTATTTT. This gives the protein CASLLTGISTDTQYF.

V gene TRBV24-1 combines with J gene TRBJ2-1; D gene unclear. Germline loops: CDR1 KGHDR, CDR2 SFDVKD. With 4 bases removed from V and 9 bases from J, the gap between germline ends came to 18 bases. The CDR3 sequence is 15 residues long. The CDR3 DNA sequence: TGTGCCACCAGTGACCGGTGGGTCCTAGGTGGTGAGCAGTTCTTC. It encodes CATSDRWVLGGEQFF.